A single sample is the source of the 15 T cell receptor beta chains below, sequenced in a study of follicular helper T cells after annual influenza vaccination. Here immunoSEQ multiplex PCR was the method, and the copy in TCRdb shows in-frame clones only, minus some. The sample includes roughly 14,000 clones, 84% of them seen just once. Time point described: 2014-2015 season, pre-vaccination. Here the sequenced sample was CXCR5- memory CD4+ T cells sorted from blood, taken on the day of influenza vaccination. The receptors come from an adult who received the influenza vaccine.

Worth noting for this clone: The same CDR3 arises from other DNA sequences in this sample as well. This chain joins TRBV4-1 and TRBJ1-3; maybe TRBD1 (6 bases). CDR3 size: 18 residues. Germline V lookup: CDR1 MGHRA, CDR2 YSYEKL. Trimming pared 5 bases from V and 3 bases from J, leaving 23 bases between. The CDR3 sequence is CASSSVLRGGRDGNTIYF. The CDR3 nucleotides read TGCGCCAGCAGCTCCGTATTAAGGGGGGGTAGAGATGGAAACACCATATATTTT.

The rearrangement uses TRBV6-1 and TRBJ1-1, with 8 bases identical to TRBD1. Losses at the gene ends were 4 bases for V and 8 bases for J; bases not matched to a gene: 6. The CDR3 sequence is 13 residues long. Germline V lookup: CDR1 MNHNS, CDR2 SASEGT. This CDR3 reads CASSGHDRGEAFF. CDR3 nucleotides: TGTGCCAGCAGTGGCCACGACAGGGGCGAAGCTTTCTTT.

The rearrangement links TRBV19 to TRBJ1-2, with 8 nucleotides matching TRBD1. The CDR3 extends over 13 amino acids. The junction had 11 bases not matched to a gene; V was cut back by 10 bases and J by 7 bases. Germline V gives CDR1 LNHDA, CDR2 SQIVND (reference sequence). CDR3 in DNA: TGTGCCACTAAAGCAGGGGGCGCGGGTGGCTACACCTTC. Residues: CATKAGGAGGYTF.

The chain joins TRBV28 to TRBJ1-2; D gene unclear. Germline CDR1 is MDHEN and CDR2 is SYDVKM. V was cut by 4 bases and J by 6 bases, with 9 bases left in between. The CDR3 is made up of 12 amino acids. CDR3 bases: TGTGCCAGCAGTTCCGGGGATCATGGCTACACCTTC. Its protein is CASSSGDHGYTF.

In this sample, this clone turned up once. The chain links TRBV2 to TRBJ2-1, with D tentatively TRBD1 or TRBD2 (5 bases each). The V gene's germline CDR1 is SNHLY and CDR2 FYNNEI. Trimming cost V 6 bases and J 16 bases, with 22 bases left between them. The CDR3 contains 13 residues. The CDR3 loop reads CASSAEGPIPQFF. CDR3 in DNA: TGTGCCAGCAGCGCTGAGGGGCCTATTCCCCAATTCTTC. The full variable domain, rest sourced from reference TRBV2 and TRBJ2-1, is EPEVTQTPSHQVTQMGQEVILRCVPISNHLYFYWYRQILGQKVEFLVSFYNNEISEKSEIFDDQFSVERPDGSNFTLKIRSTKLEDSAMYFCASSAEGPIPQFFGPGTRLTVL.

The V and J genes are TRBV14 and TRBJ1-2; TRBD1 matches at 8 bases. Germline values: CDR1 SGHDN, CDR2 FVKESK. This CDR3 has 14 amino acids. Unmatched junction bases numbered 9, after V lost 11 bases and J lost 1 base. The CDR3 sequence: CAGQGAWRNYGYTF. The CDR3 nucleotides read TGTGCCGGGCAGGGGGCTTGGCGTAACTATGGCTACACCTTC.

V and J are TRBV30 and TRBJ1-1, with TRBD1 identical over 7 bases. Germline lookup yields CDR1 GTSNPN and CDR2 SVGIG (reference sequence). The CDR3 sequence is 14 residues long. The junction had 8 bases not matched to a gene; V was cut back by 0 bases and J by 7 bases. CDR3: CAWSVEGARGEAFF. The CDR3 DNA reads TGTGCCTGGAGTGTAGAGGGGGCGAGGGGTGAAGCTTTCTTT. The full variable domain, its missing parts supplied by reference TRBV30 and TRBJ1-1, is SQTIHQWPATLVQPVGSPLSLECTVEGTSNPNLYWYRQAAGRGLQLLFYSVGIGQISSEVPQNLSASRPQDRQFILSSKKLLLSDSGFYLCAWSVEGARGEAFFGQGTRLTVV.

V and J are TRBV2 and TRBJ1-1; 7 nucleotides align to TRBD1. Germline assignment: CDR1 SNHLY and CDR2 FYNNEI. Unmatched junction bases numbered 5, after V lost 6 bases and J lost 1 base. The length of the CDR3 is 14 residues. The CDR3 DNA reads TGTGCCAGCAGAGCCGGGACAGCGAACACTGAAGCTTTCTTT. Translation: CASRAGTANTEAFF.

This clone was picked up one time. CDR3 DNA sequence: TGTGCCAGTAATCCCGGGACATTCCGCTTTGGGGCCAACGTCCTGACTTTC. Protein sequence: CASNPGTFRFGANVLTF. The chain joins TRBV11-2 to TRBJ2-6; D perhaps matches TRBD1 (6 bases). This CDR3 spans 17 amino acids. V lost 9 bases, J lost 3 bases, and 21 bases lay in between. Looked up from germline, CDR1 is SGHAT and CDR2 is FQNNGV.

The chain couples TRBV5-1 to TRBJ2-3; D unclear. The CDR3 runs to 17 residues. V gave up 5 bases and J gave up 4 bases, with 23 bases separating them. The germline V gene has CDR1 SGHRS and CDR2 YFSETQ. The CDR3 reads CASSLQPTLIAADTQYF. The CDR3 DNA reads TGCGCCAGCAGTCTACAACCCACCCTCATTGCGGCAGATACGCAGTATTTT.

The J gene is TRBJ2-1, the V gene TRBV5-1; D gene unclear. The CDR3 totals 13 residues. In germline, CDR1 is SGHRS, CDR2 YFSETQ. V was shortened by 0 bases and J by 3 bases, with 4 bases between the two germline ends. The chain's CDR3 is CASSLADYNEQFF. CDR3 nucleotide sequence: TGCGCCAGCAGCTTGGCGGACTACAATGAGCAGTTCTTC.

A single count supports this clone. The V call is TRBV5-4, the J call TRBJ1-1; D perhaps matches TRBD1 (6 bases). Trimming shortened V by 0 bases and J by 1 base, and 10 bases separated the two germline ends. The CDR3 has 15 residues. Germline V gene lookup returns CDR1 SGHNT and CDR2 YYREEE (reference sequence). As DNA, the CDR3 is TGTGCCAGCAGCTTGGGCCGACAGGCGAACACTGAAGCTTTCTTT. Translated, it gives CASSLGRQANTEAFF. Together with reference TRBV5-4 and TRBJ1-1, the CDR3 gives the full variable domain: ETGVTQSPTHLIKTRGQQVTLRCSSQSGHNTVSWYQQALGQGPQFIFQYYREEENGRGNFPPRFSGLQFPNYSSELNVNALELDDSALYLCASSLGRQANTEAFFGQGTRLTVV.

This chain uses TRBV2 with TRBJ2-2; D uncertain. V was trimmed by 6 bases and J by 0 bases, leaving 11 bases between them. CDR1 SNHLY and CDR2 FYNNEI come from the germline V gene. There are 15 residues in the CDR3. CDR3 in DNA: TGTGCCAGCAGCGAACTAACCTCGAACACCGGGGAGCTGTTTTTT. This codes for CASSELTSNTGELFF.

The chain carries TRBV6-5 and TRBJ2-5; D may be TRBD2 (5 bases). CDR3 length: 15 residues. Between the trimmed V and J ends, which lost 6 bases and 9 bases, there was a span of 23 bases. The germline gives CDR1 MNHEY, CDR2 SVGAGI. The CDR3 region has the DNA TGTGCCAGCAGCTTCCCGGGAACTGCCATTTGGTCCCAGTACTTC. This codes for CASSFPGTAIWSQYF.

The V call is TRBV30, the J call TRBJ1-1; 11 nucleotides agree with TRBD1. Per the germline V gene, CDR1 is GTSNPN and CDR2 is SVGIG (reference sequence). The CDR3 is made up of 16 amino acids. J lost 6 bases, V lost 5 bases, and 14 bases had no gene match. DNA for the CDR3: TGTGCCTGGCGGACAGGGGGCGTCCGGGTGGACTCTGAAGCTTTCTTT. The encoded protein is CAWRTGGVRVDSEAFF.